This TCR beta chain was recorded in a study of monozygotic twins with inflammatory bowel disease. The TCR libraries each used total RNA (about 4,000 ng per library). Reprocessing the 5' RACE reads, TCRdb reports a single entry for every CDR3 protein and omits DNA. The listing records some 190,000 distinct CDR3 sequences. On this clonotype: Its antigen is undetermined.

Study-wide findings and caveats: Patient repertoires may carry noise from differing immunosuppressive treatments.

The CDR3 is 13 amino acids. This chain connects TRBV12-3 or TRBV12-4 to TRBJ1-2. The sequence was collected from a human donor with ulcerative colitis or Crohn's disease, or a healthy co-twin of an affected twin (not recorded which). Input material: blood. CDR3 residues: CASSTGTSYGYTF.